This passage covers 9 T cell receptor beta chains from one sample sequenced in a study of T-cell memory formation after mild COVID-19. Using its own MiXCR run on the 5' RACE reads, TCRdb lists one record per CDR3 protein. Of 30,000 to 45,000 distinct CDR3 sequences listed, roughly an eighth are singletons. Sequences were obtained from PBMCs or a T cell subset sorted from them (not recorded which). These receptors were taken from a man between 18 and 29 years old who had mild COVID-19 (a few samples of this study predate the infection). Cell type and time point are not known.

This clonotype was counted ten times or more. The V call is TRBV5-4, the J call TRBJ2-1; D not certain. CDR3 length: 14 residues. The germline V and J ends were trimmed by 0 bases and 4 bases, with 8 bases remaining between them. Germline values: CDR1 SGHNT, CDR2 YYREEE (reference sequence). The CDR3 nucleotides read TGTGCCAGCAGCTTGGGGACGGAGTACAATGAGCAGTTCTTC. Its translation: CASSLGTEYNEQFF.

This clonotype has a count of ten or more. The CDR3 protein is CATSDSTGDGYTF. As DNA, the CDR3 is TGTGCCACCAGTGATTCAACAGGGGATGGCTACACCTTC. This chain joins TRBV24-1 and TRBJ1-2; 7 nucleotides match TRBD1. From germline, CDR1 is KGHDR and CDR2 SFDVKD. CDR3 length: 13 residues. Trimming at V came to 2 bases and at J to 6 bases, leaving 2 bases not matched to a gene.

This clonotype appeared many times. The chain recombines TRBV7-2 with TRBJ1-2; D not certain. This CDR3 spans 14 amino acids. The V end was cut by 2 bases, the J end by 4 bases, with 11 bases between. Looked up from germline, CDR1 is SGHTA and CDR2 is FQGNSA. The CDR3 DNA reads TGTGCCAGCAGCTTATATAATCCTATCTATGGCTACACCTTC. Protein: CASSLYNPIYGYTF.

This clonotype was seen many times. The V gene is TRBV4-1, the J gene TRBJ2-3; D is uncertain. The V gene's germline CDR1 is MGHRA and CDR2 YSYEKL. V was shortened by 4 bases and J by 6 bases, with 8 bases between the two germline ends. This CDR3 is built from 12 residues. The CDR3 loop reads CASSPGEDTQYF. The CDR3 DNA is TGCGCCAGCAGCCCCGGCGAGGATACGCAGTATTTT.

This clonotype was found many times. The chain joins TRBV20-1 to TRBJ2-7; D remains ambiguous. Trimming took 0 bases from V and 3 from J, leaving 3 bases between them. This CDR3 comprises 11 residues. Germline assignment: CDR1 DFQATT and CDR2 SNEGSKA (reference sequence). CDR3 DNA: TGCAGTGCTAGAGAGGGCTACGAGCAGTACGTC. This codes for CSAREGYEQYV.

The chain links TRBV5-1 to TRBJ2-1, with 12 bases aligning to TRBD2. Trimming cost V 1 base and J 7 bases; bases outside gene matches: 3. The CDR3 is 15 residues long. Germline V gives CDR1 SGHRS, CDR2 YFSETQ. Here the CDR3 reads CASSLMLAGGNEQFF. CDR3 in DNA: TGCGCCAGCAGCTTGATGCTAGCGGGGGGGAATGAGCAGTTCTTC.

The rearrangement joins TRBV15 to TRBJ2-1; TRBD1 matches at 9 bases. CDR3 length: 17 amino acids. Unmatched junction bases numbered 13, after V lost 5 bases and J lost 5 bases. Germline V gene sequence: CDR1 LNHNV, CDR2 YYDKDF (reference sequence). The CDR3 DNA reads as TGTGCCACCAGCCCGTACCTTCCGGGACAGGGAGACAATGAGCAGTTCTTC. Translated, it gives CATSPYLPGQGDNEQFF.

At least ten counts were recorded for this clonotype. The CDR3 DNA reads TGTGCCAGCAGTTACAGGGAACAAGAGACCCAGTACTTC. Translation: CASSYREQETQYF. The chain is built from TRBV6-2 or TRBV6-3 and TRBJ2-5; no definite D call. V lost 2 bases and J lost 2, with 6 bases in between. CDR1 is MNHEY and CDR2 is SVGEGT in the germline V gene. The CDR3 consists of 13 residues.

This clonotype was recorded many times. The genes are TRBV11-2 and TRBJ1-1; D call uncertain. In germline, CDR1 is SGHAT, CDR2 FQNNGV. CDR3 length equals 13 residues. V was clipped by 0 bases and J by 4 bases, with 6 bases between them. CDR3 sequence reads: CASSLDRATEAFF. The CDR3 coding sequence is TGTGCCAGCAGCTTAGATAGGGCCACTGAAGCTTTCTTT.